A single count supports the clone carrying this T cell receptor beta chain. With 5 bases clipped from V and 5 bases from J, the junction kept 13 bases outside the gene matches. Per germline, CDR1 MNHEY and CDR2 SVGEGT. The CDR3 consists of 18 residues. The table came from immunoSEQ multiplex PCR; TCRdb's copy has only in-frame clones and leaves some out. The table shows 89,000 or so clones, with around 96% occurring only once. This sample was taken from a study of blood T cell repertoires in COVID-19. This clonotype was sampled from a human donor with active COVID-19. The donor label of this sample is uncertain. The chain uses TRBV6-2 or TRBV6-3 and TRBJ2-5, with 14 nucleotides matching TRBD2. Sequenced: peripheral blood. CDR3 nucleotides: TGTGCCAGCAGTACGGTGACTAGCGGGAGGGTGTTGCGCGAGACCCAGTACTTC. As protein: CASSTVTSGRVLRETQYF.